Below are 8 T cell receptor beta chains sequenced from a single sample in a study of T cell responses to AZD1222 COVID-19 vaccine. Method: immunoSEQ multiplex PCR; TCRdb's copy keeps in-frame clones and lacks some. The sample yields about 100,000 clones, approximately 88% seen once. This sample comprised peripheral blood, obtained on day 0 of AZD1222 vaccination. The receptors originated from an adult in good health.

The chain combines TRBV12-2 with TRBJ1-5. TRBV12-2 counts as a pseudogene. The CDR3 length is 19 residues. CDR3 nucleotides: TGTGCAAGTCGCTCACCTACGTTGGGGAGGGGAGGGGGCAATCAGCCCCAGCATTTT. Protein product: CASRSPTLGRGGGNQPQHF.

This chain uses TRBV5-4 with TRBJ1-3; D is perhaps TRBD1 (5 bases). Germline V CDR1 and CDR2: SGHNT, YYREEE (reference sequence). Trimming left V 0 bases short and J 7 bases short, with 8 bases between. The CDR3 runs 13 residues. The CDR3 DNA sequence: TGTGCCAGCAGCTTGGATCGGGGGAACACCATATATTTT. This gives the protein CASSLDRGNTIYF.

The chain recombines TRBV2 with TRBJ2-7; TRBD2 agrees at 10 bases. In germline, CDR1 is SNHLY, CDR2 FYNNEI. V lost 8 bases, J lost 11 bases, and 9 bases stayed unmatched. CDR3 length: 12 residues. CDR3 DNA sequence: TGTGCCAGCGGCGGGGATAGCGGGGGGAAGTACTTC. It is translated as CASGGDSGGKYF.

The chain has TRBV14 and TRBJ2-7; 8 bases map to TRBD2. The CDR3 spans 14 residues. Germline CDR1 SGHDN, CDR2 FVKESK. V gave up 7 bases and J gave up 3 bases; unmatched junction bases: 8. This CDR3 reads CASNLAGGFYEQYF. The CDR3 bases are TGTGCCAGCAACCTAGCGGGTGGGTTCTACGAGCAGTACTTC.

This sequence joins TRBV5-4 and TRBJ1-1; 8 positions agree with TRBD1. The CDR3 is made up of 16 amino acids. V shed 4 bases, J shed 1 base, and the junction held 9 bases outside the gene matches. CDR1 and CDR2 from the germline V gene are SGHNT and YYREEE (reference sequence). The DNA of the CDR3 is TGTGCCAGCAGCCCCGTCAGGGGGCGGGGGAACACTGAAGCTTTCTTT. Its protein is CASSPVRGRGNTEAFF.

The J gene is TRBJ2-3, the V gene TRBV24-1; 7 bases match TRBD1. The CDR3 spans 16 residues. V shed 4 bases, J shed 5 bases, and the junction held 11 bases outside the gene matches. Per germline, CDR1 KGHDR and CDR2 SFDVKD. The CDR3 region has the DNA TGTGCCACCAGTGACCGGACAGGCCAAACGAGAGATACGCAGTATTTT. It translates to CATSDRTGQTRDTQYF.

The count of this clone is one. The chain employs TRBV7-9 and TRBJ1-1; tentatively, D is TRBD1 (6 bases). With 7 bases removed from V and 4 bases from J, the gap between germline ends came to 13 bases. CDR1 is SEHNR and CDR2 is FQNEAQ in the germline V gene (reference sequence). The CDR3 consists of 13 residues. The CDR3 loop reads CASTQKGGTEAFF. In DNA form, the CDR3 reads TGTGCCAGCACCCAGAAAGGGGGCACTGAAGCTTTCTTT. The whole variable domain, remainder taken from reference TRBV7-9 and TRBJ1-1, is DTGVSQNPRHKITKRGQNVTFRCDPISEHNRLYWYRQTLGQGPEFLTYFQNEAQLEKSRLLSDRFSAERPKGSFSTLEIQRTEQGDSAMYLCASTQKGGTEAFFGQGTRLTVV.

This chain links TRBV2 with TRBJ2-1; D call uncertain. The CDR3 loop spans 15 amino acids. Germline V gene data show CDR1 as SNHLY and CDR2 as FYNNEI. V was pared by 4 bases and J by 0 bases, with 10 bases between. CDR3 sequence (DNA): TGTGCCAGCAGTGCCGACGCGAGCTCCTACAATGAGCAGTTCTTC. It translates to CASSADASSYNEQFF.